The entry below gives a single T cell receptor (beta chain) sequence along with its context. Its specificity is not known. RNA extraction and reverse transcription yielded cDNA as sequencing template. This table comes from immunoSEQ multiplex PCR, and its TCRdb copy is limited to in-frame clones, with some not included. The sample lists 220,000 or so clones; more than 45% were seen once. Lesional scalp punch biopsies and peripheral blood were collected from alopecia areata patients. This entry belongs to a study of CD8+ T cells in alopecia areata. Study-level information: Oral tofacitinib, 5 to 10 mg twice daily, was given in an open-label trial.

Study-level points and caveats: Especially in alopecia totalis/universalis, lesional scalp showed greater clonality than normal scalp did.

Germline assignment: CDR1 SGHDN and CDR2 FVKESK. V dropped 4 bases and J dropped 3; count of bases not matched to a gene: 9. The CDR3 contains 15 residues. V is TRBV14 and J is TRBJ2-7; 7 nucleotides match TRBD1. The receptor was derived from a human donor with alopecia areata. The sequenced sample was CD4+ T cells sorted from blood, obtained at week 0. The CDR3 DNA sequence: TGTGCCAGCAGCCCAATAAGGGGACAGCTCTACGAGCAGTACTTC. Translation gives CASSPIRGQLYEQYF.